These T cell receptor beta chains were read from a single sample in a study of cytomegalovirus exposure and HLA in healthy donors. The assay was immunoSEQ multiplex PCR, and TCRdb's table has in-frame clones only and misses some. Of over 110,000 clones in the sample, approximately 86% were seen once. Sequencing input: PBMCs. These receptors were obtained from a man younger than 35 in good health and CMV-seropositive. CDR3s include the opening cysteine and the closing phenylalanine or tryptophan. Fields, in order: D gene, V gene, J gene, clone size, CDR3 DNA, CDR3 protein. A D gene is named only where the DNA matches it firmly. Clone sizes are given selectively: once, few, many, or a class where the clone is expanded.

d_gene: .; v_gene: TRBV6-6; j_gene: TRBJ1-2; abundance: .; CDR3nt: TGTGCCAGCAGCACCGGGACATTCTATGGCTACACCTTC; CDR3aa: CASSTGTFYGYTF
d_gene: TRBD2; v_gene: TRBV5-1; j_gene: TRBJ2-3; abundance: .; CDR3nt: TGCGCCAGCAGCCGCCAGTCTAGCGGGGGCTACACAGATACGCAGTATTTT; CDR3aa: CASSRQSSGGYTDTQYF
d_gene: .; v_gene: TRBV18; j_gene: TRBJ2-1; abundance: .; CDR3nt: TGTGCCAGCTCACCAGGGCGGGATTGGGTGCAGTTCTTC; CDR3aa: CASSPGRDWVQFF
d_gene: TRBD1; v_gene: TRBV29-1; j_gene: TRBJ1-2; abundance: .; CDR3nt: TGCAGCGTTCGGAAAGGGGGCGCTTGGGGCTACACCTTC; CDR3aa: CSVRKGGAWGYTF
d_gene: TRBD2; v_gene: TRBV27; j_gene: TRBJ2-1; abundance: .; CDR3nt: TGTGCCACCTCGGTTATTAGCGGGGGATACAATGAGCAGTTCTTC; CDR3aa: CATSVISGGYNEQFF
d_gene: .; v_gene: TRBV29-1; j_gene: TRBJ2-7; abundance: .; CDR3nt: TGCAGCGTCCATACAGGGACCTACGAGCAGTACTTC; CDR3aa: CSVHTGTYEQYF
d_gene: .; v_gene: TRBV11-2; j_gene: TRBJ2-3; abundance: .; CDR3nt: TGTGCCTACCTCGAGTTGGGACATAAGACAGATACGCAGTATTTT; CDR3aa: CAYLELGHKTDTQYF
d_gene: .; v_gene: TRBV6-1; j_gene: TRBJ2-7; abundance: .; CDR3nt: TGTGCCAGCAGGACCCCCGACAAGATTACCTACGAGCAGTACTTC; CDR3aa: CASRTPDKITYEQYF
d_gene: TRBD2; v_gene: TRBV27; j_gene: TRBJ2-1; abundance: .; CDR3nt: TGTGCCAGCAGGGGGACTAGCGGGGTTCCCTACAATGAGCAGTTCTTC; CDR3aa: CASRGTSGVPYNEQFF
d_gene: TRBD2; v_gene: TRBV7-2; j_gene: TRBJ2-7; abundance: .; CDR3nt: TGTGCCAGCAGCTTAGGAGCGGGGGCTTACGAGCAGTACTTC; CDR3aa: CASSLGAGAYEQYF
d_gene: .; v_gene: TRBV29-1; j_gene: TRBJ1-1; abundance: .; CDR3nt: TGCAGCGCCGAGTGGGGGGGAGCTTTCTTT; CDR3aa: CSAEWGGAFF
d_gene: TRBD1; v_gene: TRBV5-1; j_gene: TRBJ2-1; abundance: once; CDR3nt: TGCGCCAGCAGCTTGAGACAGGGGAACAATGAGCAGTTCTTC; CDR3aa: CASSLRQGNNEQFF
d_gene: .; v_gene: TRBV21-1; j_gene: TRBJ1-2; abundance: .; CDR3nt: TGTGCCAGCAGGGCGCATTCTTACGGGAGCTCTAACTATGGCTACACCTTC; CDR3aa: CASRAHSYGSSNYGYTF
d_gene: .; v_gene: TRBV5-1; j_gene: TRBJ1-1; abundance: .; CDR3nt: TGCGCCAGCAGCTTGGCGACCGGGACATTAAATGAAGCTTTCTTT; CDR3aa: CASSLATGTLNEAFF
d_gene: .; v_gene: TRBV28; j_gene: TRBJ2-7; abundance: few; CDR3nt: TGTGCCACCAACCCTCGGGGGTACGAGCAGTACTTC; CDR3aa: CATNPRGYEQYF
d_gene: TRBD2; v_gene: TRBV7-9; j_gene: TRBJ2-1; abundance: .; CDR3nt: TGTGCCAGCAGCTGGCGTCTAGCGGACTTCAATGAGCAGTTCTTC; CDR3aa: CASSWRLADFNEQFF
d_gene: .; v_gene: TRBV7-6; j_gene: TRBJ2-7; abundance: .; CDR3nt: TGTGCCAGCAGCCCGGGACTGCCGGAGCAGTACTTC; CDR3aa: CASSPGLPEQYF
d_gene: TRBD2; v_gene: TRBV6-5; j_gene: TRBJ2-7; abundance: .; CDR3nt: TGTGCCAGCAGTTACTTCTCGGGAGGGCCGCGGGAGCAGTACTTC; CDR3aa: CASSYFSGGPREQYF
d_gene: TRBD2; v_gene: TRBV5-4; j_gene: TRBJ2-7; abundance: .; CDR3nt: TGTGCCAGCAGCCCGGGACTAGCGGGAGGGCTCCTTTCCTACGAGCAGTACTTC; CDR3aa: CASSPGLAGGLLSYEQYF
d_gene: TRBD1; v_gene: TRBV4-1; j_gene: TRBJ1-3; abundance: few; CDR3nt: TGCGCCAGCAGCCAAGAGCCGACAGGGGGCTCTTCCTCTGGAAACACCATATATTTT; CDR3aa: CASSQEPTGGSSSGNTIYF
d_gene: TRBD1; v_gene: TRBV19; j_gene: TRBJ1-2; abundance: .; CDR3nt: TGTGCCAGTAGTCGACAGGGTAGCCGAGGCTACACCTTC; CDR3aa: CASSRQGSRGYTF
d_gene: .; v_gene: TRBV28; j_gene: TRBJ1-1; abundance: .; CDR3nt: TGTGCCATCGAGGGGGGGATCACTGAAGCTTTCTTT; CDR3aa: CAIEGGITEAFF
d_gene: .; v_gene: TRBV4-2; j_gene: TRBJ2-3; abundance: .; CDR3nt: TGTGCCAGCAGCCGTTTAGACAGCGAAATGACAGATACGCAGTATTTT; CDR3aa: CASSRLDSEMTDTQYF
d_gene: TRBD2; v_gene: TRBV6-5; j_gene: TRBJ2-2; abundance: .; CDR3nt: TGTGCCAGCAGCCAAACTAGCGGGGGTACCGGGGAGCTGTTTTTT; CDR3aa: CASSQTSGGTGELFF
d_gene: .; v_gene: TRBV6-5; j_gene: TRBJ2-3; abundance: few; CDR3nt: TGTGCCAGCAGTTACTCGCGGCTAGGAAATACGCAGTATTTT; CDR3aa: CASSYSRLGNTQYF
d_gene: .; v_gene: TRBV10-1; j_gene: TRBJ1-1; abundance: .; CDR3nt: TGCGCCAGCAGTGAGTCCCCGGCAGGGAGGACTGAAGCTTTCTTT; CDR3aa: CASSESPAGRTEAFF
d_gene: TRBD2; v_gene: TRBV6-5; j_gene: TRBJ2-1; abundance: .; CDR3nt: TGTGCCAGCAGTTACTCGGGGACTAGCGGGAGTGGGGAGCAGTTCTTC; CDR3aa: CASSYSGTSGSGEQFF
d_gene: .; v_gene: TRBV5-4; j_gene: TRBJ2-1; abundance: .; CDR3nt: TGTGCCAGCAGCTCGCAGGGTCGAGCCGACAATGAGCAGTTCTTC; CDR3aa: CASSSQGRADNEQFF